This TCR beta chain was sequenced for a study of cytotoxic CD8 clonotypes in ibrutinib-treated CLL. Data came from immunoSEQ multiplex PCR; TCRdb stores just in-frame clones and leaves some out. The sample shows 85,000 or so clones, around 79% of them seen only once. Trimming pared 0 bases from V and 8 bases from J, leaving 12 bases between. Germline loops: CDR1 SGHRS, CDR2 YFSETQ. The CDR3 spans 15 residues. The V gene is TRBV5-1, the J gene TRBJ1-6; no clear D. The sample was PBMCs, taken after 12 months of ibrutinib treatment. The sequence came from a human donor with chronic lymphocytic leukemia. CDR3 nucleotide sequence: TGCGCCAGCAGCTTGGGGGCCGTAGTAGATTCACCCCTCCACTTT. Translating gives CASSLGAVVDSPLHF.